The rows below give T cell receptor beta chains drawn from one sample of a study of beta chain bispecific antibodies for T cell cancers. TCRdb reprocessed the 5' RACE reads via MiXCR and lists one record per CDR3 protein. Seen here are approximately 20,000 distinct CDR3 sequences, around 2.4% observed once, and the top ten hold about 31%. Their antigens remain unidentified. The specimen was healthy donor T cells cultured with leukemia cells. Receptors originate from a human donor in good health. Some clones in this sample may be carry-over from other donors' samples. Each CDR3 is given with its conserved first and last residue. D genes are given only for firm matches.

J	D	V	CDR3
TRBJ2-7	TRBD2	TRBV6-1	CASSEAWQAGEEQYF
TRBJ2-3	-	TRBV7-3	CASSLGAADTQYF
TRBJ2-3	-	TRBV6-2/TRBV6-3	CASSQITPGRTDTQYF
TRBJ2-1	TRBD2	TRBV19	CASTAGGTYNEQFF
TRBJ2-3	-	TRBV20-1	CSVPRGSTDTQYF
TRBJ1-1	-	TRBV28	CASSFPGNTEAFF
TRBJ1-1	-	TRBV20-1	CSARANLQAFF
TRBJ2-5	TRBD1	TRBV20-1	CSADRGRETQYF
TRBJ1-1	-	TRBV10-2	CASSDPGRGTEAFF
TRBJ2-5	-	TRBV19	CASSPETDQETQYF
TRBJ2-3	TRBD2	TRBV12-3/TRBV12-4	CASSGSAGGEADTQYF
TRBJ1-6	-	TRBV6-5	CASSSLLDGYNSPLHF
TRBJ1-1	-	TRBV29-1	CSVVTNTEAFF
TRBJ1-2	-	TRBV7-9	CASRADRLYGYTF
TRBJ2-3	-	TRBV6-1	CASSEFQQITTDTQYF
TRBJ1-5	-	TRBV20-1	CSASLQVSNQPQHF
TRBJ2-2	-	TRBV29-1	CSANPGTNTGELFF
TRBJ1-1	-	TRBV6-5	CASSYLGDVNEAFF
TRBJ2-7	-	TRBV28	CASRPQGSYEQYF
TRBJ2-7	-	TRBV4-1	CASSQVTIYEQYF
TRBJ1-2	-	TRBV10-3	CAISDLRLRPTYYGYTF
TRBJ1-1	-	TRBV18	CASSPRRNEAFF
TRBJ1-1	-	TRBV5-5	CASSLSVNTEAFF
TRBJ2-3	TRBD2	TRBV6-2/TRBV6-3	CASSYSKAGGPDTQYF
TRBJ2-3	-	TRBV4-1	CASSQYTTDTQYF
TRBJ2-7	-	TRBV7-9	CASSTPGSPYEQYF
TRBJ1-3	-	TRBV5-1	CASSLPSFSGNTIYF
TRBJ2-3	-	TRBV2	CASSGTSTFPDTQYF
TRBJ2-7	TRBD2	TRBV27	CASRPSGAREQYF
TRBJ2-3	TRBD2	TRBV30	CAWSIRTSGTSTDTQYF
TRBJ1-6	-	TRBV11-2	CASSWAGWNSPLHF
TRBJ2-3	-	TRBV20-1	CSARRLVGTDTQYF
TRBJ1-1	TRBD1	TRBV6-5	CASSYSMTGTTEAFF
TRBJ2-2	TRBD2	TRBV7-7	CASSPLAGRLAGELFF
TRBJ1-1	TRBD1	TRBV6-5	CASSYSGTGEAFF
TRBJ2-2	-	TRBV19	CASSIGRNADTGELFF
TRBJ1-1	-	TRBV20-1	CSARYQGRNTEAFF
TRBJ1-5	-	TRBV19	CASSMGGNQPQHF
TRBJ2-7	TRBD2	TRBV20-1	CSARDPLGLALNYEQYF
TRBJ2-1	-	TRBV6-5	CASKPGDAYNEQFF
TRBJ1-1	-	TRBV5-4	CASSQDGFNTEAFF
TRBJ1-5	-	TRBV19	CASSIERRRDSNQPQHF
TRBJ1-1	-	TRBV7-9	CASSFSTGTTEAFF
TRBJ2-1	-	TRBV5-1	CASSLAGGAYNEQFF
TRBJ2-4	-	TRBV27	CASSFQGTKNIQYF
TRBJ2-3	-	TRBV6-5	CASSTQSPADTQYF